This note documents a single T cell receptor (beta chain) sequence. Its matching antigen is unknown. The entry originates in a study of beta chain features in type 1 diabetes. Looked up from germline, CDR1 is SGHTA and CDR2 is FQGNSA. The CDR3 covers 15 residues. V lost 3 bases to trimming and J lost 0 bases, with 12 bases between them. The study, taken as a whole, reports: Researchers could not determine here whether HLA type influences TCRB rearrangement. A pattern of fewer insertions and more deletions at VDJ junctions was seen in type 1 diabetes patients.

Every isolated RNA sample was fully reverse transcribed, so sequencing captured expressed TCRB transcripts. The assay was immunoSEQ multiplex PCR, and TCRdb's table has in-frame clones only and misses some. Among a few hundred thousand clones, 25% to 30% were seen once, and the ten largest hold about 3.9%. Sequences were obtained from central memory CD4+ T cells from blood. V and J are TRBV7-2 and TRBJ2-7, with D unresolved. The clonotype originates from a man aged 25-45 years in good health. The DNA for the CDR3 is TGTGCCAGCAGCTTCCTTAAAGCGAACTCCTACGAGCAGTACTTC. It yields the protein CASSFLKANSYEQYF.